This T cell receptor (beta chain) was sequenced for a study of blood T cell repertoires in COVID-19. Across the study: The United States, Italy and Spain supplied acute and convalescent COVID-19 samples. T cells, B-cell-depleted T cells, or PBMCs supplied cDNA or gDNA.

The repertoire was sequenced with immunoSEQ multiplex PCR; TCRdb's copy has only in-frame clones and lacks some. The data show 380,000 or so clones, with around 90% seen just once and around 1.3% held by the top ten. V was shortened by 6 bases and J by 3 bases, with 15 bases between the two germline ends. The V gene's germline CDR1 is SGHDN and CDR2 FVKESK. The CDR3 is 15 amino acids. Specimen: peripheral blood. The gene calls are TRBV14 and TRBJ2-1; D is possibly TRBD1 (6 bases). The TCR was taken from a middle-aged man with acute or convalescent COVID-19. The CDR3 bases are TGTGCCAGCAGTCGGCGGCAGGGGTTCTACAATGAGCAGTTCTTC. Its protein product is CASSRRQGFYNEQFF.